A single sample gave rise to the 9 T cell receptor beta chains below, sequenced in a study of regulatory T cells in long-lasting Graves disease. Time point of the sample: persistent/refractory GD, antithyroid drugs over 5 years with positive TRAb. Construction of the TCR library relied on RNA isolated from PBMCs. The TCR beta library used iRepertoire HTBI primers with Arm-PCR amplification of CDR3. One entry per CDR3 protein results from TCRdb running MiXCR on the multiplex PCR reads. In the table there are roughly 450,000 distinct CDR3 sequences, about 22% of which are singletons. The sequencing used peripheral blood mononuclear cells (PBMCs), collected when the disease was refractory, from a patient treated with antithyroid drugs. Receptor source: a female donor with Graves disease.

There are many counts of this clonotype. The CDR3: CASSGQSSGSRIRYEQYF. The CDR3 DNA follows: TGTGCCAGCAGCGGGCAGTCCAGCGGGAGTAGGATACGCTACGAGCAGTACTTC. The chain couples TRBV7-8 to TRBJ2-7; 8 positions agree with TRBD2. V trimming: 5 bases; J trimming: 3 bases; junction bases outside the gene matches: 18. Germline assignment: CDR1 SGHVS and CDR2 FQNEAQ. This CDR3 comprises 18 residues.

The V gene is TRBV14, the J gene TRBJ2-7, with 7 bases lining up with TRBD1. Germline assignment: CDR1 SGHDN and CDR2 FVKESK. The CDR3 is made up of 14 amino acids. After removal of 4 bases from V and 3 bases from J, the junction contained 6 bases not matched to a gene. CDR3 amino acids: CASSRLQGRYEQYF. The CDR3 coding sequence is TGTGCCAGCAGCCGCTTACAGGGGCGCTACGAGCAGTACTTC.

CDR3 loop: CSAGEGTGNTIYF. CDR3 sequence (DNA): TGCAGTGCCGGGGAGGGAACTGGAAACACCATATATTTT. This chain uses TRBV20-1 with TRBJ1-3; D is ambiguous. The CDR3 extends over 13 amino acids. V was trimmed by 6 bases and J by 2 bases, leaving 11 bases between them. In germline, CDR1 is DFQATT, CDR2 SNEGSKA (reference sequence).

V is TRBV12-3 or TRBV12-4 and J is TRBJ2-3; unclear D gene. The V and J ends lost 6 bases and 3 bases respectively, with 10 bases between them. This CDR3 region has 13 residues. CDR3 sequence reads: CASSPRATDTQYF. CDR3 DNA sequence: TGTGCCAGCAGCCCCCGGGCGACAGATACGCAGTATTTT.

The table lists this clonotype with a few counts. The chain couples TRBV12-3 or TRBV12-4 to TRBJ1-4; D is unclear. The CDR3 length is 14 residues. Trimming shortened V by 5 bases and J by 7 bases, and 14 bases separated the two germline ends. Here the CDR3 reads CASSGPLIGEKLFF. CDR3 bases: TGTGCCAGCAGTGGGCCACTTATTGGTGAAAAACTGTTTTTT.

This clonotype was picked up many times. The chain joins TRBV20-1 to TRBJ1-5, with D possibly matching TRBD1 (5 bases). Germline V lookup: CDR1 DFQATT, CDR2 SNEGSKA (reference sequence). Trimming pared 0 bases from V and 3 bases from J, leaving 9 bases between. This CDR3 is built from 14 residues. CDR3 amino acids: CSARDEGTNQPQHF. CDR3 nucleotides: TGCAGTGCTAGAGATGAAGGGACCAATCAGCCCCAGCATTTT.

Ten or more counts support this clonotype. This chain connects TRBV28 to TRBJ1-1; D is perhaps TRBD1 (5 bases). Trimming removed 6 bases from V and 0 bases from J, with 17 bases in between. Germline lookup yields CDR1 MDHEN and CDR2 SYDVKM. The CDR3 has 16 residues. The chain's CDR3 is CASSSRGWGLNTEAFF. The CDR3 DNA is TGTGCCAGCAGCTCCCGGGGGTGGGGCCTGAACACTGAAGCTTTCTTT.

This clonotype was seen more than once but under ten times. The chain couples TRBV7-3 to TRBJ1-1, with no clear D. CDR3 length equals 13 residues. Per the germline V gene, CDR1 is SGHTA and CDR2 is FQGTGA. V was pared by 4 bases and J by 4 bases, with 10 bases between. The CDR3 bases are TGTGCCAGCAGCTCGATCCTCGGCACTGAAGCTTTCTTT. It yields the protein CASSSILGTEAFF.

Comment on this clonotype: A much larger clone differs from this one at a single base, so this may be a read error. The chain joins TRBV12-3 or TRBV12-4 to TRBJ1-6; D gene unclear. CDR3 length equals 12 residues. The CDR3 DNA sequence: TGTGCCAGCAGTTTAATAGGTTCACCCCTCCGCTTT. Amino acid sequence: CASSLIGSPLRF.